This T cell receptor (beta chain) was obtained from a study of CD8 T cells in Susac syndrome. RNA, at roughly 0.5 to 1 ug, was reverse transcribed with random hexamers. TCRdb reanalysed the immunoSEQ multiplex PCR reads using MiXCR and keeps one entry per CDR3 protein. The profile covers around 80,000 distinct CDR3 sequences, with 95% to 96% appearing a single time and more than 0.35% taken by the ten largest. Between the trimmed V and J ends, which lost 4 bases and 6 bases, there was a span of 7 bases. The V gene's germline CDR1 is LGHDT and CDR2 YNNKEL (reference sequence). This CDR3 has 12 amino acids.

The sample consisted of CD8+ T cells from PBMCs. The chain links TRBV3-1 to TRBJ2-1; no firm D call. The receptor was isolated from a human donor with Susac syndrome. CDR3 nucleotides: TGTGCCAGCAGCCTGATCGTCAATGAGCAGTTCTTC. Amino acid sequence: CASSLIVNEQFF.